Listed here is a single T cell receptor (beta chain). The antigen this receptor binds is unknown. No clone much larger than this one lies a single base away; base qualities are absent. The CDR3 regions of human TCRbeta chains were analyzed by immunosequencing. Turning to the authors' computational methods: Repertoire TCRs were matched against a reference library of SARS-CoV-2-specific TCRs generated with the MIRA antigen-specificity platform. Breadth was defined as the fraction of unique TCRs that were SARS-CoV-2-associated. Depth was defined as the fraction of total T cells that were SARS-CoV-2-associated. Using the MIRA data, each spike-specific TCR was mapped to the spike region that the TCR reacts to and placed in a CD4 or CD8 class. Log10-transformed breadth and depth values were compared by one-way ANOVA with Sidak's multiple comparisons tests. Entries here come from immuneACCESS through TCRdb and include only in-frame sequences with V and J called. Some clones fail to appear in such tables; in the studies checked, an unresolved V gene covers under half of the shortfall, and the cause of the remainder is unknown. V, J and clone size were drawn from that table, and D and trimming were deduced from the DNA. Across this sample there are 150,000 or so clones, with about 89% seen only once. Roughly 1.2% of the sample is taken by the ten largest.

Taken with the paper, the label for time point translates to: about 28 days (+/-7) after the second vaccine dose. AZD1222 recipients with second doses at about 4 weeks or about 12 weeks were pooled, because spike-specific TCR depth and breadth did not differ between schedules. The vaccinee samples were drawn from two UK trials, COV001 and COV002, one of which was a single-blind randomized controlled phase 2/3 trial testing AZD1222 (ChAdOx1 nCoV-19) in healthy adults. Trial participant PBMC samples were collected at day 0 and day 28 after the second dose for TCRbeta chain sequencing. Clipping removes 6 bases from V and 4 bases from J, with 21 as the unmatched junction base count. The germline V gene encodes CDR1 LNHDA and CDR2 SQIVND (reference sequence). Its CDR3 holds 19 amino acids, cysteine through phenylalanine. The retained sequence is limited to the CDR3, 57 bases, with the frame set at the first base.

The data belong to a study of T cell responses to AZD1222 COVID-19 vaccine (dated by TCRdb to the early 2020s). Background on the whole study: A total of approximately 250 trial participants underwent TCR sequencing, of whom 207 had received two doses of AZD1222 and roughly 26 had received two doses of the MenACWY control vaccine. Trial participants were enrolled by age into 18-55, 56-69 and 70-plus year subgroups, with roughly 160, 29 and 62 TCR-sequenced participants respectively. The investigation overall reported the following: In the small 56-69-year group, the increase in depth fell short of significance, most likely because of low power. The vaccine-associated CD4 TCRs covered the entire spike protein, and the dominant responses fell in regions 160-218 and 743-854. Most participants were white British and females outnumbered males, and the authors suggested that clonal diversity may have been underestimated. No day 14 peak-response samples were available, so repertoires were characterized only after the peak T cell response. Conclusions about previously exposed vaccinees were limited because only six AZD1222 recipients were SARS-CoV-2 seropositive at baseline. A significant rise in spike-specific TCR breadth and depth was observed after two AZD1222 doses relative to day 0 and relative to MenACWY recipients. Epitopes outside the regions mutated in the B.1.351 and B.1.1.7 variants were reportedly recognized by nearly half of the unique spike-specific TCRs.

The specimen was peripheral blood, collected 28 days after the second AZD1222 dose. In this chain, TRBV19 is recombined with TRBJ2-5; 9 central bases correspond to TRBD2. The source of this sequence is an adult who received the AZD1222 COVID-19 vaccine. CDR3 protein: CASSLGAGGRLGGLETQYF. The bases are TGTGCCAGTAGCCTAGGAGCGGGGGGCCGGTTGGGTGGATTAGAGACCCAGTACTTC.